This T cell receptor (beta chain) was sequenced in a study of T and B cells in COVID-19 patients. Each TRB amplification used about 250-550 ng of genomic DNA from blood. As to this clonotype: The antigen is unknown.

General study points: Patients with COVID-19 reportedly showed strongly skewed T cell receptor beta variable and joining gene usage.

TRB rearrangements were amplified by multiplex PCR with BIOMED2 TRB-A/B primers. TCRdb re-called the multiplex PCR reads with MiXCR, one entry per CDR3 protein. The sample holds some 21,000 distinct CDR3 sequences, about 31% seen once. The CDR3 contains 14 residues. The germline gives CDR1 DFQATT, CDR2 SNEGSKA (reference sequence). V shed 5 bases and J shed 4 bases, with 17 bases lying between them. The sequence derives from a human donor who had recovered from COVID-19. This sequence joins TRBV20-1 and TRBJ1-2; possibly TRBD1 for D (6 bases). Material for sequencing was blood. CDR3 region: CSAAVGGFRYGYTF. DNA of the CDR3: TGCAGTGCTGCAGTAGGGGGGTTTCGCTATGGCTACACCTTC.